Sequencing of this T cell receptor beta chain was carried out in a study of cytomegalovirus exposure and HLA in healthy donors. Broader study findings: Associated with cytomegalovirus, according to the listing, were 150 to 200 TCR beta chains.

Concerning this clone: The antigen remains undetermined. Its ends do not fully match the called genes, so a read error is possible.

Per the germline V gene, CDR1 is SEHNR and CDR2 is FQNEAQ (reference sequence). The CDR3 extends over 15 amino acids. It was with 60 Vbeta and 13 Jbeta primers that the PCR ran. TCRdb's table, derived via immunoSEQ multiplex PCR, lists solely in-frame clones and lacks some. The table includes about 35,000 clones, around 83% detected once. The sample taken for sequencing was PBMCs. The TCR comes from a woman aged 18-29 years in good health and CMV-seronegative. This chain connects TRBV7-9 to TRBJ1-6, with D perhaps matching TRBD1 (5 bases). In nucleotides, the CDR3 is TGTTCCAGCAGCTTACATGGGGGAGGTGATTCACCCCTCAACTTT. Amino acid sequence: CSSSLHGGGDSPLNF.